The clone carrying this T cell receptor beta chain was seen many times. A single record per CDR3 protein comes from TCRdb applying MiXCR to the 5' RACE reads. The sample lists around 50,000 distinct CDR3 sequences, 6% to 8% seen once, with less than 35% in the top ten. This sample is part of a study of T cells after yellow fever vaccination. Unmatched junction bases numbered 3, after V lost 4 bases and J lost 4 bases. This CDR3 is built from 13 residues. This receptor was taken from a man in his late teens or twenties who received the YFV17D yellow fever vaccine. This chain connects TRBV12-3 or TRBV12-4 to TRBJ2-5, with 7 bases aligning to TRBD2. The sample consisted of CD8+ T cells sorted from PBMCs, taken more than 14 days after the first yellow fever vaccination. The CDR3 DNA follows: TGTGCCAGCAGTTGGGAGGGGTCAGAGACCCAGTACTTC. Amino acids: CASSWEGSETQYF.